These T cell receptor beta chains were read from a single sample in a study of blood T cell repertoires in COVID-19. Clones were read by immunoSEQ multiplex PCR, and TCRdb kept only the in-frame ones, dropping some. This sample has tens of thousands of clones, with approximately 90% found just once. The sequencing sample was made of peripheral blood. These receptors all stem from a man in his forties or fifties with active COVID-19. The CDR3 runs from the conserved cysteine through the conserved F or W. D genes are given only for firm matches. Some rows have no size entry. The others give once, few or many, or a class for an expanded clone.

d_gene | j_gene | abundance | v_gene | CDR3nt | CDR3aa
. | TRBJ2-1 | . | TRBV7-9 | TGTGCCAGCAGCTCCACAGCTTACAATGAGCAGTTCTTC | CASSSTAYNEQFF
. | TRBJ2-3 | . | TRBV19 | TGTGCCAGTACCCCGGATGGACTAAGCACAGATACGCAGTATTTT | CASTPDGLSTDTQYF
. | TRBJ2-6 | . | TRBV5-6 | TGTGCCAGCAGCCCTATCCCAGGGGCCGGGGCCAACGTCCTGACTTTC | CASSPIPGAGANVLTF
TRBD2 | TRBJ2-7 | . | TRBV14 | TGTGCCAGCAGCATGCTAGCGGGGAGTTACGAGCAGTACTTC | CASSMLAGSYEQYF
TRBD2 | TRBJ2-1 | . | TRBV5-1 | TGCGCCAGCACTCCTATAGCGGGGGGGCGTAGTGAGCAGTTCTTC | CASTPIAGGRSEQFF
. | TRBJ1-4 | . | TRBV5-1 | TGCGCCAGCAGCCTGTCAGGGGTGGCTAATGAAAAACTGTTTTTT | CASSLSGVANEKLFF
TRBD1 | TRBJ2-7 | . | TRBV19 | TGTGCCAGTAGTATCGACAGGGGCAGCTACGAGCAGTACTTC | CASSIDRGSYEQYF
. | TRBJ1-1 | . | TRBV14 | TGTGCCAGCAGCCAAGATCTATATGCAGGGTCGGACACTGAAGCTTTCTTT | CASSQDLYAGSDTEAFF
TRBD1 | TRBJ1-6 | . | TRBV3-1/TRBV3-2 | TGTGCCAGCAGCCAAGAATGGGGGACAGGGAGGAATTCACCCCTCCACTTT | CASSQEWGTGRNSPLHF
. | TRBJ2-2 | . | TRBV7-2 | TGTGCCAGCAGCTTGGGCCCCCAAGGCGGGGAGCTGTTTTTT | CASSLGPQGGELFF
. | TRBJ2-3 | . | TRBV6-2/TRBV6-3 | TGTGCCAGCAGTTACGCGGGACAGTCTCTCGATACGCAGTATTTT | CASSYAGQSLDTQYF
TRBD1 | TRBJ2-7 | once | TRBV15 | TGTGCCACCAGCAGAAAACAGGGGGCCAGCTACGAGCAGTACTTC | CATSRKQGASYEQYF
TRBD1 | TRBJ1-1 | . | TRBV6-5 | TGTGCCAGCAAACCGGGGACAGTTAACACTGAAGCTTTCTTT | CASKPGTVNTEAFF
. | TRBJ1-4 | . | TRBV7-9 | TGTGCCAGCAGTTTCTTAGGGGATGGAAAACTGTTTTTT | CASSFLGDGKLFF
. | TRBJ1-4 | . | TRBV7-2 | TGTGCCAGCAGCCCCCAACTGATAACTAATGAAAAACTGTTTTTT | CASSPQLITNEKLFF
. | TRBJ2-5 | . | TRBV5-8 | TGTGCCAGCAGCTCCCCGTACCGGGGGACCCAGTACTTC | CASSSPYRGTQYF
. | TRBJ2-2 | . | TRBV28 | TGTGCCAGCAGGGGGGACGGGAGAAACACCGGGGAGCTGTTTTTT | CASRGDGRNTGELFF